This TCR beta chain was obtained from a study of T cells in Graves' hyperthyroidism and ophthalmopathy. Together with thyroid ultrasound, orbital computed tomography, serum thyroxine and TRAb, clinical symptoms were used for diagnoses. This clonotype showed up many times. What it binds is unknown. Amplification of TCR beta CDR3 regions used RNA as the template. HTBI primers were employed in a first-round RT-PCR of the TCR CDR3. In TCRdb, the multiplex PCR reads were re-called with MiXCR into one record per CDR3 protein. The repertoire has roughly 500,000 distinct CDR3 sequences, 40% to 55% of them found once; the top ten carry about 20%. This CDR3 is built from 11 residues. Germline loops: CDR1 LGHDT, CDR2 YNNKEL (reference sequence). The V gene lost 5 bases and the J gene lost 4 bases, with 6 bases spanning the gap. General observations from the study: The model made its ophthalmopathy prediction, and onset followed a median approximately 6 months later. Most expanded thyroid clonotypes above 0.001 recurred in blood. Ophthalmopathy was distinguished from stable hyperthyroidism by 13 V-J signatures.

The sequence was collected from an adult woman with Graves' disease, either hyperthyroidism or ophthalmopathy (not recorded which). The gene calls are TRBV3-1 and TRBJ2-7; D not certain. Sequenced: peripheral blood or thyroid tissue (not recorded which). This CDR3 is CASSAQYEQYF. The CDR3 bases are TGTGCCAGCAGCGCGCAATACGAGCAGTACTTC.